Below are 16 T cell receptor beta chains sequenced from a single sample in a study of T cell clones after liver transplantation. The table came from immunoSEQ multiplex PCR; TCRdb's copy has only in-frame clones and leaves some out. The table shows about 120,000 clones, with roughly nine tenths occurring only once. Sample: CD4+ T cells from blood, taken 12 months after liver transplant. The receptors originated from a human patient who received a liver transplant. Among the T cells, some may be from the graft donor.

The V gene is TRBV28, the J gene TRBJ1-3; tentatively, D is TRBD1 (6 bases). Germline lookup yields CDR1 MDHEN and CDR2 SYDVKM. CDR3 length: 14 residues. V gave up 0 bases and J gave up 3 bases, with 6 bases separating them. In DNA, the CDR3 is TGTGCCAGCAGTTTATGGGACAGTGGAAACACCATATATTTT. Protein sequence: CASSLWDSGNTIYF.

The V call is TRBV7-2, the J call TRBJ2-1, with D perhaps matching TRBD1 or TRBD2 (5 bases each). The CDR3 spans 15 residues. Trimming removed 7 bases from V and 8 bases from J, with 21 bases in between. Germline CDR1 and CDR2: SGHTA and FQGNSA. CDR3 in amino acids: CASTLGTKIRYEQFF. CDR3 DNA: TGTGCCAGCACCCTCGGGACGAAGATCCGTTATGAGCAGTTCTTC.

This clone is a singleton in its sample. V gene TRBV5-1 combines with J gene TRBJ1-1; D unclear. CDR3 length: 16 residues. V was trimmed by 0 bases and J by 1 base, leaving 13 bases between them. The V gene's germline CDR1 is SGHRS and CDR2 YFSETQ. The CDR3 region is CASSLVVGVRNTEAFF. DNA for the CDR3: TGCGCCAGCAGCTTGGTTGTTGGGGTCCGGAACACTGAAGCTTTCTTT.

This clone was counted a few times. J is TRBJ2-1 and V is TRBV2; 8 nucleotides agree with TRBD2. Germline V gives CDR1 SNHLY, CDR2 FYNNEI. CDR3 length equals 16 residues. The junction had 9 bases not matched to a gene; V was cut back by 0 bases and J by 8 bases. CDR3 sequence: CASSEALSGTWDEQFF. The DNA of the CDR3 is TGTGCCAGCAGTGAAGCACTTAGCGGGACCTGGGATGAGCAGTTCTTC.

The chain couples TRBV27 to TRBJ1-1; no clear D gene. Trimming pared 4 bases from V and 7 bases from J, leaving 13 bases between. CDR1 and CDR2 from the germline V gene are MNHEY and SMNVEV (reference sequence). The CDR3 runs to 13 residues. CDR3 DNA: TGTGCCAGCAGTTCCCATATGGGGAATGAAGCTTTCTTT. It translates to CASSSHMGNEAFF.

V gene TRBV6-1 combines with J gene TRBJ2-1; D is unclear. There are 14 residues in the CDR3. From germline, CDR1 is MNHNS and CDR2 SASEGT. The V gene lost 2 bases and the J gene lost 6 bases, with 11 bases spanning the gap. The DNA for the CDR3 is TGTGCCAGCAGTGAAATTGTGAGGCGCAATGAGCAGTTCTTC. Protein product: CASSEIVRRNEQFF.

The V call is TRBV2, the J call TRBJ2-1, with 7 bases that match TRBD2. Trimming took 9 bases from V and 6 from J; bases not matched to a gene: 8. The CDR3 contains 13 residues. The V gene's germline CDR1 is SNHLY and CDR2 FYNNEI. This CDR3 reads CASKASGPNEQFF. CDR3 in DNA: TGTGCCAGTAAGGCTAGCGGTCCCAATGAGCAGTTCTTC.

The CDR3 DNA is TGCGCCAGCAGCCCAGGGGGCCTCACTGAAGCTTTCTTT. It specifies CASSPGGLTEAFF. This rearrangement joins TRBV5-1 to TRBJ1-1; 8 bases are shared with TRBD1. Germline values: CDR1 SGHRS, CDR2 YFSETQ. The CDR3 spans 13 residues. V was clipped by 4 bases and J by 4 bases; unmatched bases: 3.

The V gene is TRBV28, the J gene TRBJ2-7; 9 nucleotides align to TRBD2. This CDR3 region has 16 residues. J gave up 4 bases and V 9 bases, and 16 bases lay outside the gene matches. CDR1 and CDR2 (germline): MDHEN, SYDVKM. The CDR3 coding sequence is TGTGCCAGTGTAGGGGAGGGGCTAGCGGGAAGGTACGAGCAGTACTTC. Translated, it gives CASVGEGLAGRYEQYF.

The CDR3 nucleotides read TGCAGCGTTGGAGACAGGATGAACACTGAAGCTTTCTTT. It encodes CSVGDRMNTEAFF. This chain links TRBV29-1 with TRBJ1-1; D is perhaps TRBD1 (6 bases). Per germline, CDR1 SQVTM and CDR2 ANQGSEA. This CDR3 has 13 residues. V lost 4 bases, J lost 0 bases, and 9 bases lay in between.

The table lists this clone with a count of one. The chain recombines TRBV5-1 with TRBJ2-5; 13 positions agree with TRBD2. CDR1 and CDR2 from the germline V gene are SGHRS and YFSETQ. V lost 6 bases, J lost 1 base, and 6 bases stayed unmatched. The CDR3 has 16 residues. The CDR3 nucleotides are TGCGCCAGCACTACCGGGACTAGCGGGACCCAAGAGACCCAGTACTTC. Protein: CASTTGTSGTQETQYF.

The J gene is TRBJ1-6, the V gene TRBV30; the D gene is possibly TRBD1 (5 bases). CDR3 size: 14 residues. Germline V gives CDR1 GTSNPN, CDR2 SVGIG (reference sequence). With 3 bases removed from V and 10 bases from J, the gap between germline ends came to 16 bases. The CDR3 loop is CAWSARQRPSPLHF. The CDR3 nucleotides read TGTGCCTGGAGCGCCCGACAGCGGCCCTCACCCCTCCACTTT.

Only one count was recorded for this clone. The rearrangement joins TRBV10-3 to TRBJ2-1; D is perhaps TRBD2 (5 bases). Germline CDR1 reads ENHRY; CDR2 reads SYGVKD. The CDR3 is made up of 15 amino acids. Trimming shortened V by 7 bases and J by 1 base, and 14 bases separated the two germline ends. The CDR3 DNA reads as TGTGCCATCAAAGGAGACACGGGGTCCTACAATGAGCAGTTCTTC. Its protein is CAIKGDTGSYNEQFF.

This clone appeared a few times. V and J are TRBV23-1 and TRBJ2-7, with D unclear. TRBV23-1 carries the ORF label, with uncertain function. This CDR3 has 14 amino acids. V lost 2 bases and J 4 bases, leaving 12 bases between the germline ends. DNA of the CDR3: TGCGCCAGCAGTCAAACCCAAATCGTATACGAGCAGTACTTC. This encodes CASSQTQIVYEQYF.

This sequence joins TRBV10-3 and TRBJ2-1; D gene ambiguous. The V end lost 7 bases, the J end lost 2 bases, and 12 bases lay between the germline ends. Per the germline V gene, CDR1 is ENHRY and CDR2 is SYGVKD. The length of the CDR3 is 14 residues. The chain's CDR3 is CAIKEEKTYNEQFF. CDR3 DNA sequence: TGTGCCATCAAAGAGGAAAAAACCTACAATGAGCAGTTCTTC.

The chain couples TRBV28 to TRBJ1-2; TRBD1 might be the D (5 bases). This CDR3 is 15 amino acids long. Germline V gene data show CDR1 as MDHEN and CDR2 as SYDVKM. The V gene lost 3 bases and the J gene lost 2 bases, with 13 bases spanning the gap. In DNA form, the CDR3 reads TGTGCCAGCAGTTTCCTGGCAGGGAGAAACTATGGCTACACCTTC. Translated, it gives CASSFLAGRNYGYTF.